This T cell receptor (beta chain) was recorded in a study of T-cell memory formation after mild COVID-19. This clonotype was found a few times. With 7 bases removed from V and 5 bases from J, the gap between germline ends came to 11 bases. The CDR3 runs 13 residues. Germline CDR1 reads SEHNR; CDR2 reads FQNEAQ (reference sequence). TCRdb re-derived calls from the 5' RACE reads in MiXCR, one entry per CDR3 protein. This sample has roughly 400,000 distinct CDR3 sequences, with roughly 15% found just once. The J gene is TRBJ1-4, the V gene TRBV7-9; tentatively, D is TRBD1 (6 bases). The sequenced sample consisted of PBMCs or a T cell subset sorted from them (not recorded which). This clonotype was sampled from a man younger than 35 who had mild COVID-19 (a few samples of this study predate the infection). Cell type and time point are not known. The CDR3 sequence: CASKQGNNEKLFF. The DNA of the CDR3 is TGTGCCAGCAAGCAGGGGAACAATGAAAAACTGTTTTTT.